The entry that follows covers one T cell receptor (beta chain) sequence. The data are from a study of T-cell memory formation after mild COVID-19. TCRdb used MiXCR to reprocess the 5' RACE reads, holding one entry per CDR3 protein. The repertoire includes some 150,000 distinct CDR3 sequences, approximately 21% of them detected once, and around 2.4% sits in the top ten. Germline V gives CDR1 SGHRS, CDR2 YFSETQ. This CDR3 region has 15 residues. The trim removed 3 bases at V and 1 base at J, leaving 4 bases unmatched. The source is an adult woman who had mild COVID-19 (a few samples of this study predate the infection). Cell type and time point are not known. The chain links TRBV5-1 to TRBJ1-1, with 9 bases matching TRBD1. Material for sequencing was PBMCs or a T cell subset sorted from them (not recorded which). CDR3 amino acids: CASSWGTGPNTEAFF. DNA for the CDR3: TGCGCCAGCAGCTGGGGGACAGGGCCGAACACTGAAGCTTTCTTT.